This T cell receptor beta chain was captured by sequencing in a study of B cell selection in AIRE deficiency (dated by TCRdb to about 2019). Study-level background: TCRbeta repertoires of sorted blood CD4+ conventional T cells and regulatory T cells were compared between AIRE-deficient patients and healthy controls. The TCR-sequenced cohort comprised five AIRE-deficient APECED patients and five healthy control donors.

TCRbeta chain sequencing was performed with the immunoSEQ platform. On the study's bioinformatics: When conventional T cell repertoires were pooled, patients gave approximately 100,000 distinct in-frame TCRbeta sequences, while healthy donors gave 130,000 to 150,000. Public Treg TCRbeta sequences were defined as those shared by two or more individuals and were then searched for in Tconv repertoires. To test for differences between groups, Mann-Whitney U tests with Bonferroni-Dunn correction were run in GraphPad Prism 7.03. Drawn from immuneACCESS, this table holds only the in-frame rearrangements with V and J called that TCRdb kept. Clones are partly lost; checked studies trace under half to an unresolved V gene and leave the rest unexplained. V and J calls plus clone size are reproduced from that table; the DNA served to infer D and trimming. The table for this sample lists fewer than 25,000 clones; around 97% of them were counted only once. The top ten clones comprise around 0.3% of the sample.

Conventional CD4 T cells were sorted as cells that were CD4+CD127+. AIRE-deficient patients had APECED syndrome. Tconv and Treg cells for TCRbeta sequencing were sorted on a FACSAria flow cytometer. Sorted cells were collected into 5-ml round-bottom polystyrene tubes, and dry cell pellets were frozen at -80°C before sequencing. The germline V gene sets CDR1 to KGHSH and CDR2 to LQKENI. V and J are truncated by 0 bases and 1 base respectively, leaving an intervening sequence of 4 bases. CDR3 length: 14 amino acids, cysteine to phenylalanine. Only the CDR3 part of the read is kept: 42 bases, read in frame from the first base. To note about this clone: The antigen it binds to is not known. No much larger clonotype is one base removed from it; base qualities were not supplied.

Findings and caveats that apply to the study as a whole: Roughly a third of the Treg TCRbeta sequences shared among healthy donors were found in patient Tconv cells, which suggests that Treg-biased clones were diverted into the Tconv compartment. In AIRE-deficient patients, Tconv and Treg cells had TCRBV gene usage, CDR3 length and TCR diversity comparable to those in healthy donors. Sequencing covered only TCRbeta chains, and about two fifths of shared healthy-donor Treg sequences were also present in healthy Tconv, possibly due to differing TCRalpha chains. CDR3s were shorter in shared Treg sequences, reflecting a bias toward rearrangements that have few non-templated nucleotide insertions. Among a few thousand shared Treg TCRbeta sequences, less than 40% were shared exclusively among healthy donors and over 7% exclusively among patients, which suggests that Treg selection is less efficient in the absence of AIRE.

The chain links TRBV18 with TRBJ1-3; too little of a D gene remains to name it. This receptor was obtained from a human donor with AIRE deficiency. Sequenced material: conventional CD4+ T cells sorted from PBMCs. The nucleotide sequence is given as TGTGCCAGCTCACCACCGGTTTCTGGAAACACCATATATTTT. Translated, it reads CASSPPVSGNTIYF. Here the CDR3 is joined to the reference TRBV18 and TRBJ1-3 genes, and the full variable domain is: NAGVMQNPRHLVRRRGQEARLRCSPMKGHSHVYWYRQLPEEGLKFMVYLQKENIIDESGMPKERFSAEFPKEGPSILRIQQVVRGDSAAYFCASSPPVSGNTIYFGEGSWLTVV.